This T cell receptor beta chain was recovered during a study of neoadjuvant nivolumab and ipilimumab in lung cancer (dated by TCRdb to 2020 to 2021). Background for the entire study: Intravenous nivolumab was dosed at 3 mg/kg on days 1, 15 and 29, and in the combination arm ipilimumab 1 mg/kg was added on day 1 only. The study compared TCR repertoires in pretherapy (baseline) peripheral blood with TCR repertoires in tumors resected at surgery following neoadjuvant immune checkpoint blockade. Matched pretherapy and resected tumor pairs were analyzed for seven patients: four treated with nivolumab and three with nivolumab plus ipilimumab. The primary endpoint of the trial was the rate of major pathologic response (MPR) in the intention-to-treat population of each study arm. Of the approximately 43 patients with operable NSCLC treated in the trial, about 23 were randomized to nivolumab monotherapy and around 20 to nivolumab plus ipilimumab.

The paper as a whole reports these results and caveats: Resected tumors had greater TCR richness and clonality than tumor-adjacent uninvolved lung, and increases were observed in more dual-therapy-treated tumors. No significant correlation was found between TCR clonality and pathologic tumor regression, and only a single major-pathologic-response sample was available for the analysis of TCR clonality versus pathologic tumor regression. From pretherapy to surgery, increases in tumor T-cell richness and clonality were observed in three of three dual-therapy tumors but in only two of four nivolumab-treated tumors. A positive correlation was observed between pretherapy blood TCR richness and richness in tumors resected after neoadjuvant therapy (Spearman R = 0.82). A small number of samples underwent TCR sequencing.

Receptor amplification or capture employed the immunoSEQ multiplex PCR assay. From the authors' description of their analysis: Repertoires were summarized by richness and clonality, and significantly expanded and contracted clones were identified between pre- and post-therapy samples. TCRdb limited this immuneACCESS table to in-frame rearrangements with V and J called. A share of clones is missing; checked studies link under half to unresolved V genes, and the rest is unexplained. V, J and clone size derive from that table, while D and trimming were established from the DNA sequence. The table for this sample lists 40,000 to 60,000 clones; approximately 90% of them were counted only once. Clones ranked in the top ten supply over 3.5% of the sample. The time point label on this specimen signifies: pretherapy, before neoadjuvant immune checkpoint inhibitors. Samples were obtained from the phase 2 randomized NEOSTAR trial, in which neoadjuvant nivolumab or nivolumab plus ipilimumab followed by surgery was tested in operable NSCLC.

On this clone: Its cognate antigen has yet to be identified. Base qualities are missing; no much larger clone stands one base away.

The V end gives up 3 bases and the J end 3 bases, leaving 6 bases in the junction not matched to a gene. Taken from the germline V gene (reference sequence), the CDR1 and CDR2 loops are LNHDA and SQIVND. The cysteine opens and the phenylalanine closes a CDR3 of 16 amino acids. Only CDR3 DNA remains: 48 bases, in frame from the first base. This clonotype was sampled from an adult with non-small cell lung cancer. Some clones in this sample may be carry-over from other donors' samples. The sequences come from blood, collected before neoadjuvant nivolumab, alone or with ipilimumab. This receptor chain uses TRBV19 and TRBJ2-3; TRBD2 lines up with 10 middle nucleotides. Here is the DNA: TGTGCCAGTAGTATGGTAGCGGGAGGCGGGACAGATACGCAGTATTTT. It codes for CASSMVAGGGTDTQYF.